The 29 T cell receptor beta chains in this list originate from one sample, sequenced in a study of CD8+CD57+ T cells in acquired aplastic anemia. Using genomic DNA as the template, TCR beta VDJ and CDR3 profiling was carried out. Using its own MiXCR run on the reads, TCRdb lists one record per CDR3 protein. The sample shows about 190,000 distinct CDR3 sequences, roughly 56% of them seen only once. The specimen was sorted CD4+, CD8+, or CD8+CD57+ T cells (not recorded which) from PBMCs. The receptor set was obtained from a human donor in good health, serving as a control.

The CDR3 coding sequence is TGTGCCTGGAGTCATAGGATCTTATCTTCAGGTGAAAAACTGTTTTTT. Its protein product is CAWSHRILSSGEKLFF. J is TRBJ1-4 and V is TRBV30, with unresolved D. V was pared by 2 bases and J by 7 bases, with 20 bases between. This CDR3 has 16 residues. In germline, CDR1 is GTSNPN, CDR2 SVGIG (reference sequence).

The rearrangement links TRBV7-6 to TRBJ2-2; 7 bases are shared with TRBD1. V was pared by 6 bases and J by 2 bases, with 9 bases of the junction left unmatched. CDR1 and CDR2 (germline): SGHVS, FNYEAQ. The CDR3 runs to 16 residues. The CDR3 protein is CASRSGTAGNTGELFF. The CDR3 nucleotides read TGTGCCAGCAGATCAGGGACAGCCGGAAACACCGGGGAGCTGTTTTTT.

This clonotype has a single count. The V gene is TRBV29-1, the J gene TRBJ1-1; 7 nucleotides match TRBD1. The CDR3 consists of 13 residues. Germline lookup yields CDR1 SQVTM and CDR2 ANQGSEA. Unmatched junction bases numbered 6, after V lost 5 bases and J lost 3 bases. DNA of the CDR3: TGCAGCGTTCATACAGGGGATCACACTGAAGCTTTCTTT. Encoded protein: CSVHTGDHTEAFF.

The chain combines TRBV5-1 with TRBJ2-3, with TRBD1 matching 9 bases. Trimming took 6 bases from V and 2 from J; bases not matched to a gene: 7. CDR1 SGHRS and CDR2 YFSETQ come from the germline V gene. The CDR3 is made up of 15 amino acids. The CDR3 sequence: CASTDRGDPTDTQYF. Written as DNA, the CDR3 is TGCGCCAGCACCGACAGGGGGGACCCCACAGATACGCAGTATTTT.

This clonotype was seen a handful of times. This chain uses TRBV25-1 with TRBJ1-5, with 7 bases matching TRBD1. J was trimmed by 2 bases and V by 6 bases; bases with no gene match: 13. The CDR3 consists of 17 residues. Germline values: CDR1 MGHDK, CDR2 SYGVNS. The CDR3 DNA sequence: TGTGCCAGCAGCGAAGAACGAGGACAGGACCGCAATCAGCCCCAGCATTTT. Its protein product is CASSEERGQDRNQPQHF. Filled out from reference TRBV25-1 and TRBJ1-5, the complete variable domain reads EADIYQTPRYLVIGTGKKITLECSQTMGHDKMYWYQQDPGMELHLIHYSYGVNSTEKGDLSSESTVSRIRTEHFPLTLESARPSHTSQYLCASSEERGQDRNQPQHFGDGTRLSIL.

The chain carries TRBV7-8 and TRBJ2-2; possibly TRBD1 or TRBD2 for D (5 bases each). The germline gives CDR1 SGHVS, CDR2 FQNEAQ. Between the trimmed V and J ends, which lost 7 bases and 3 bases, there was a span of 15 bases. This CDR3 is 15 amino acids long. CDR3 residues: CASNPWDLDTGELFF. CDR3 nucleotide sequence: TGTGCCAGCAACCCTTGGGACCTGGACACCGGGGAGCTGTTTTTT. The full variable domain, its missing parts supplied by reference TRBV7-8 and TRBJ2-2, is GAGVSQSPRYKVAKRGQDVALRCDPISGHVSLFWYQQALGQGPEFLTYFQNEAQLDKSGLPSDRFFAERPEGSVSTLKIQRTQQEDSAVYLCASNPWDLDTGELFFGEGSRLTVL.

In its sample, this clonotype was seen many times. This rearrangement joins TRBV29-1 to TRBJ2-3; 14 bases are shared with TRBD2. Germline V gene data show CDR1 as SQVTM and CDR2 as ANQGSEA. The V gene end was trimmed by 1 base and the J gene end by 3 bases; junction bases not matched to a gene: 6. The CDR3 is 17 residues long. CDR3 sequence reads: CSVEGLAGGPGTDTQYF. CDR3 DNA: TGCAGCGTTGAAGGACTAGCGGGGGGGCCTGGGACAGATACGCAGTATTTT.

This clonotype has at least ten counts. This chain links TRBV20-1 with TRBJ2-1; 14 nucleotides agree with TRBD2. This CDR3 region has 16 residues. The germline gives CDR1 DFQATT, CDR2 SNEGSKA (reference sequence). Losses at the gene ends were 6 bases for V and 3 bases for J; bases not matched to a gene: 7. The CDR3 spells CSAGTSGGGLYNEQFF. The CDR3 DNA sequence: TGCAGTGCCGGGACTAGCGGGGGAGGTCTCTACAATGAGCAGTTCTTC.

This clonotype was detected only a few times. This may stem from a read error, because a much larger clone lies one nucleotide away. This chain uses TRBV28 with TRBJ2-1; the match to TRBD1 covers 7 bases. Germline lookup yields CDR1 MDHEN and CDR2 SYDVKM. Trimming took 4 bases from V and 10 from J; bases not matched to a gene: 16. This CDR3 is built from 16 residues. CDR3 protein: CASSSLRGRRAYEQFF. In DNA, the CDR3 is TGTGCCAGCAGTTCTTTAAGGGGGCGCAGGGCTTACGAGCAGTTCTTC.

Comments on this clonotype: Germline is not matched at one junction end, which may reflect a read error. The V call is TRBV14, the J call TRBJ1-2; possible D gene TRBD1, 5 bases. Germline V gene lookup returns CDR1 SGHDN and CDR2 FVKESK. CDR3 size: 13 residues. CDR3 sequence: CASSPTVNYSYTF. The DNA of the CDR3 is TGTGCCAGCAGCCCGACAGTTAACTATAGCTACACCTTC.

The chain couples TRBV11-3 to TRBJ2-7; no reliable D call. The CDR3 loop spans 13 amino acids. CDR1 and CDR2 from the germline V gene are SGHNT and YENEEA. Trimming removed 6 bases from V and 2 bases from J, with 11 bases in between. DNA for the CDR3: TGTGCCAGCAGTCCCGCCTTTACCTACGAGCAGTACTTC. Its protein is CASSPAFTYEQYF.

The V gene is TRBV29-1, the J gene TRBJ1-1; no firm D call. V was clipped by 2 bases and J by 5 bases, with 15 bases between them. CDR1 is SQVTM, CDR2 ANQGSEA, per germline. CDR3 size: 14 residues. The CDR3 DNA is TGCAGCGTTGAACTGGCAGTTCGAGGGACTGAAGCTTTCTTT. Translating it yields CSVELAVRGTEAFF.

This clonotype was counted ten times or more. The chain joins TRBV6-6 to TRBJ2-5, with a weak D call TRBD1 (5 bases). Germline V gene sequence: CDR1 MNHNY, CDR2 SVGAGI (reference sequence). The length of the CDR3 is 11 residues. V gave up 6 bases and J gave up 8 bases, with 10 bases separating them. CDR3 nucleotides: TGTGCCAGCAGCTTTCAGGGAACCCAGTACTTC. As protein: CASSFQGTQYF.

V gene TRBV7-2 combines with J gene TRBJ2-5; D unclear. V shed 0 bases and J shed 0 bases, with 5 bases lying between them. There are 14 residues in the CDR3. Germline lookup yields CDR1 SGHTA and CDR2 FQGNSA. CDR3 sequence reads: CASSLAAYQETQYF. Here the CDR3 DNA reads TGTGCCAGCAGCTTAGCGGCGTACCAAGAGACCCAGTACTTC.

V usage is TRBV7-9 and J usage is TRBJ2-7; no clear D gene. Deletions cut 2 bases from V and 7 bases from J, with 12 bases between. Germline CDR1 SEHNR, CDR2 FQNEAQ (reference sequence). CDR3 length equals 13 residues. The CDR3 DNA is TGTGCCAGCAGCTTAAGGAGTAACGTTGAGCAGTACTTC. Translated, it gives CASSLRSNVEQYF.

This clonotype came up once. The chain links TRBV7-2 to TRBJ1-1, with 9 bases aligning to TRBD1. Germline lookup yields CDR1 SGHTA and CDR2 FQGNSA. V was pared by 1 base and J by 11 bases, with 5 bases of the junction left unmatched. The CDR3 totals 13 residues. The CDR3 DNA follows: TGTGCCAGCAGCTTAGTTAGGACAGGGGAGGCTTTCTTT. Its protein is CASSLVRTGEAFF.

With respect to this clonotype: At one end the junction does not follow the germline gene, possibly because of a read error. This chain uses TRBV6-2 or TRBV6-3 with TRBJ1-5; possibly TRBD1 for D (5 bases). Per germline, CDR1 MNHEY and CDR2 SVGEGT. This CDR3 spans 15 amino acids. As DNA, the CDR3 is TGTGCCAGCAGACTAGCGGGGGGAAGAGGTCAGCCCCGGCATTTT. Encoded protein: CASRLAGGRGQPRHF.

This clonotype was seen at least ten times. The rearrangement joins TRBV6-6 to TRBJ1-1; 7 nucleotides line up with TRBD1. The CDR3 length is 15 residues. V was pared by 2 bases and J by 2 bases, with 5 bases of the junction left unmatched. Germline V gene lookup returns CDR1 MNHNY and CDR2 SVGAGI (reference sequence). Written as DNA, the CDR3 is TGTGCCAGCAGTTACGAGGCAGGGGGAAACACTGAAGCTTTCTTT. Translated: CASSYEAGGNTEAFF.

This clonotype has a count of ten or more. CDR3 sequence reads: CASSLTTTSGGGETQYF. As DNA, the CDR3 is TGTGCCAGCAGCTTAACAACGACTAGCGGGGGGGGGGAGACCCAGTACTTC. The chain uses TRBV7-3 and TRBJ2-5; TRBD2 matches 14 bases. Germline trimming cut 0 bases from V and 5 bases from J; bases unmatched to any gene: 5. Germline V gene lookup returns CDR1 SGHTA and CDR2 FQGTGA. The CDR3 totals 17 residues.

This clonotype appeared many times. The V gene is TRBV20-1, the J gene TRBJ1-6; 7 nucleotides match TRBD1. Germline trimming cut 2 bases from V and 4 bases from J; bases unmatched to any gene: 2. In germline, CDR1 is DFQATT, CDR2 SNEGSKA (reference sequence). The CDR3 contains 14 residues. CDR3 amino acids: CSARPGQYNSPLHF. CDR3 DNA sequence: TGCAGTGCTAGACCGGGACAGTATAATTCACCCCTCCACTTT.

The V call is TRBV7-3, the J call TRBJ2-3, with 8 bases identical to TRBD2. Germline V gene data show CDR1 as SGHTA and CDR2 as FQGTGA. The CDR3 is 15 residues long. Germline trimming cut 6 bases from V and 2 bases from J; bases unmatched to any gene: 7. The CDR3 region has the DNA TGTGCCAGCAGTGCCCTAGCGGGTCTCACAGATACGCAGTATTTT. It specifies CASSALAGLTDTQYF.

This clonotype was detected only once. In DNA, the CDR3 is TGTGCCAGCAGCGGCCGGGACGGCCAAGAGACCCAGTACTTC. This translates into CASSGRDGQETQYF. The rearrangement links TRBV7-2 to TRBJ2-5; possibly TRBD1 or TRBD2 for D (5 bases each). The V gene lost 5 bases and the J gene lost 1 base, with 11 bases spanning the gap. CDR1 and CDR2 from the germline V gene are SGHTA and FQGNSA. This CDR3 is built from 14 residues.

The chain has TRBV5-1 and TRBJ2-1; D may match TRBD1 or TRBD2 (6 bases each). The CDR3 loop spans 13 amino acids. The V end lost 7 bases, the J end lost 8 bases, and 16 bases lay between the germline ends. Germline values: CDR1 SGHRS, CDR2 YFSETQ. The DNA for the CDR3 is TGCGCCAGCTACCTAGGGGGGCCCGATGAGCAGTTCTTC. This translates into CASYLGGPDEQFF.

This clonotype was observed once. The J gene is TRBJ1-5, the V gene TRBV7-6; D ambiguous. CDR3 length: 8 residues. Germline V lookup: CDR1 SGHVS, CDR2 FNYEAQ. The V gene lost 5 bases and the J gene lost 15 bases, with 5 bases spanning the gap. CDR3: CASSPWHF. The CDR3 DNA follows: TGTGCCAGCAGCCCGTGGCATTTT.

This clonotype was seen at least ten times. The chain joins TRBV2 to TRBJ1-3, with TRBD1 identical over 9 bases. The CDR3 length is 19 residues. The V gene end was trimmed by 6 bases and the J gene end by 0 bases; junction bases not matched to a gene: 15. The germline CDR1 and CDR2 sequences are SNHLY and FYNNEI. Here the CDR3 reads CASRDRGSLGTNSGNTIYF. DNA for the CDR3: TGTGCCAGCAGGGACAGGGGCTCGCTCGGGACCAACTCTGGAAACACCATATATTTT. Supplemented by reference TRBV2 and TRBJ1-3, the full variable domain reads EPEVTQTPSHQVTQMGQEVILRCVPISNHLYFYWYRQILGQKVEFLVSFYNNEISEKSEIFDDQFSVERPDGSNFTLKIRSTKLEDSAMYFCASRDRGSLGTNSGNTIYFGEGSWLTVV.

This clonotype was picked up a small number of times. The chain has TRBV30 and TRBJ2-7, with D perhaps matching TRBD2 (5 bases). Germline lookup yields CDR1 GTSNPN and CDR2 SVGIG (reference sequence). The V end lost 0 bases, the J end lost 6 bases, and 15 bases lay between the germline ends. The CDR3 covers 14 residues. CDR3 nucleotides: TGTGCCTGGAGTGTCTCTATCGGGGAATCCGAGCAGTACTTC. This encodes CAWSVSIGESEQYF.

The count of this clonotype is one. The chain employs TRBV15 and TRBJ1-4; 7 positions match TRBD1. The CDR3 length is 16 residues. V lost 3 bases and J lost 0; bases outside the gene matches: 4. Germline V CDR1 and CDR2: LNHNV, YYDKDF (reference sequence). This CDR3 is CATSRDRPSTNEKLFF. DNA of the CDR3: TGTGCCACCAGCAGGGACAGGCCCTCAACTAATGAAAAACTGTTTTTT.

There are a few counts of this clonotype. The chain recombines TRBV7-8 with TRBJ2-2; tentatively, D is TRBD1 (6 bases). In germline, CDR1 is SGHVS, CDR2 FQNEAQ. Trimming took 5 bases from V and 7 from J, leaving 14 bases between them. This CDR3 spans 14 amino acids. The chain's CDR3 is CASSQEGVGGELFF. In nucleotides, the CDR3 is TGTGCCAGCAGCCAAGAGGGGGTCGGCGGGGAGCTGTTTTTT.

J is TRBJ1-2 and V is TRBV11-2, with no clear D. Germline CDR1 SGHAT, CDR2 FQNNGV. This CDR3 comprises 12 residues. Trimming pared 10 bases from V and 4 bases from J, leaving 13 bases between. The CDR3 loop is CANGPSGYGYTF. CDR3 sequence (DNA): TGTGCCAACGGACCGTCTGGCTATGGCTACACCTTC.